The 31 T cell receptor beta chains listed next were all sequenced from one sample in a study of Ad26.COV2.S vaccination and SARS-CoV-2 variants. Profiling relied on immunoSEQ multiplex PCR, and the TCRdb table lists in-frame clones only, not all of them. The data show 300,000 to 400,000 clones, about 91% seen once. Sequenced here: peripheral blood, sampled after recovery from COVID-19. These receptors came from a human donor who had recovered from COVID-19.

This clone came up once. The chain combines TRBV7-9 with TRBJ1-4; D possibly corresponds to TRBD1 (5 bases). The CDR3 has 17 amino acids. Trimming left V 5 bases short and J 0 bases short, with 16 bases between. CDR1 is SEHNR, CDR2 FQNEAQ, per germline (reference sequence). The CDR3 sequence is CASSRIQGDPTNEKLFF. In nucleotides, the CDR3 is TGTGCCAGCAGCCGAATTCAGGGAGATCCAACTAATGAAAAACTGTTTTTT.

The sample holds one count of this clone. The genes are TRBV7-9 and TRBJ2-3; 10 bases agree with TRBD1. V gave up 1 base and J gave up 0 bases; unmatched junction bases: 7. CDR1 SEHNR and CDR2 FQNEAQ come from the germline V gene (reference sequence). This CDR3 has 18 residues. CDR3 loop: CASSLVLGTGVSTDTQYF. CDR3 in DNA: TGTGCCAGCAGCTTAGTTCTGGGGACAGGGGTTAGCACAGATACGCAGTATTTT.

The chain combines TRBV12-3 or TRBV12-4 with TRBJ1-1; D not certain. This CDR3 has 13 amino acids. V lost 2 bases, J lost 2 bases, and 6 bases lay in between. CDR3 sequence reads: CASSLRVNTEAFF. The CDR3 DNA is TGTGCCAGCAGTTTACGGGTAAACACTGAAGCTTTCTTT.

The CDR3 region has the DNA TGTGCCAGCAGCTTTGAATCAGGGTTCGTATATGAGCAGTTCTTC. Amino acid sequence: CASSFESGFVYEQFF. The V and J genes are TRBV7-3 and TRBJ2-1; TRBD1 might be the D (5 bases). V was pared by 3 bases and J by 8 bases, with 17 bases between. In germline, CDR1 is SGHTA, CDR2 FQGTGA. The CDR3 runs to 15 residues.

The rearrangement joins TRBV2 to TRBJ2-1; 10 bases map to TRBD1. CDR3 length equals 14 residues. Germline V lookup: CDR1 SNHLY, CDR2 FYNNEI. J was trimmed by 7 bases and V by 8 bases; bases with no gene match: 8. The chain's CDR3 is CASARDRGLNEQFF. CDR3 in DNA: TGTGCCAGCGCCCGGGACAGGGGCTTGAATGAGCAGTTCTTC.

The CDR3 DNA follows: TGTGCCAGCAGCTTTTTACCGGGGGGCGGAGAGACCCAGTACTTC. This gives the protein CASSFLPGGGETQYF. V and J are TRBV11-2 and TRBJ2-5, with a weak D call TRBD2 (7 bases). The CDR3 is made up of 15 amino acids. Germline assignment: CDR1 SGHAT and CDR2 FQNNGV. V lost 3 bases, J lost 4 bases, and 15 bases lay in between.

The genes are TRBV29-1 and TRBJ2-7; D is perhaps TRBD1 (5 bases). Germline assignment: CDR1 SQVTM and CDR2 ANQGSEA. Trimming cost V 5 bases and J 1 base, with 9 bases left between them. CDR3 length equals 12 residues. CDR3 DNA: TGCAGCGTTCGACAGACATCCTACGAGCAGTACTTC. It yields the protein CSVRQTSYEQYF.

The chain recombines TRBV7-6 with TRBJ2-5; either TRBD1 or TRBD2 may supply D (5 bases each). V gave up 7 bases and J gave up 7 bases, with 22 bases separating them. The CDR3 length is 15 residues. The V gene's germline CDR1 is SGHVS and CDR2 FNYEAQ. The CDR3 reads CASTANLPRDGTQYF. In DNA, the CDR3 is TGTGCCAGCACCGCTAACCTGCCGAGGGACGGGACCCAGTACTTC.

This CDR3 reads CASSSITTGYSPWQYF. The DNA of the CDR3 is TGTGCCAGCAGTTCCATTACGACAGGTTACTCCCCATGGCAGTACTTC. This chain uses TRBV28 with TRBJ2-7, with D perhaps matching TRBD1 (6 bases). Germline CDR1 and CDR2: MDHEN and SYDVKM. V lost 4 bases and J lost 9, with 25 bases in between. The CDR3 extends over 16 amino acids. The full variable domain, its missing parts supplied by reference TRBV28 and TRBJ2-7, is DVKVTQSSRYLVKRTGEKVFLECVQDMDHENMFWYRQDPGLGLRLIYFSYDVKMKEKGDIPEGYSVSREKKERFSLILESASTNQTSMYLCASSSITTGYSPWQYFGPGTRLTVT.

This chain joins TRBV4-1 and TRBJ2-6, with 8 nucleotides matching TRBD2. Germline trimming cut 2 bases from V and 2 bases from J; bases unmatched to any gene: 11. CDR1 is MGHRA and CDR2 is YSYEKL in the germline V gene. The CDR3 length is 19 residues. CDR3 sequence: CASSQIPGLGTTGANVLTF. The CDR3 bases are TGCGCCAGCAGCCAAATCCCGGGACTAGGAACAACTGGGGCCAACGTCCTGACTTTC.

This clone was counted once. This chain connects TRBV6-4 to TRBJ1-1, with no clear D. The CDR3 consists of 13 residues. Germline CDR1 and CDR2: MRHNA and SNTAGT. V shed 6 bases and J shed 1 base, with 9 bases lying between them. The CDR3: CASRATANTEAFF. CDR3 DNA: TGTGCCAGCAGGGCTACGGCGAACACTGAAGCTTTCTTT.

The chain recombines TRBV9 with TRBJ2-4; 8 bases are a match to TRBD2. The V gene end was trimmed by 3 bases and the J gene end by 7 bases; junction bases not matched to a gene: 9. The CDR3 contains 15 residues. In germline, CDR1 is SGDLS, CDR2 YYNGEE. The CDR3, as DNA: TGTGCCAGCAGCGCCCCGGGGGGGCCGGGCAACATTCAGTACTTC. It translates to CASSAPGGPGNIQYF.

J is TRBJ1-1 and V is TRBV2; 10 bases line up with TRBD1. The CDR3 contains 16 residues. Looked up from germline, CDR1 is SNHLY and CDR2 is FYNNEI. V dropped 6 bases and J dropped 1; count of bases not matched to a gene: 8. The CDR3 region is CASSPWDRGSNTEAFF. The CDR3 DNA is TGTGCCAGCAGCCCTTGGGACAGGGGATCGAACACTGAAGCTTTCTTT.

This clone has just one count. The chain combines TRBV13 with TRBJ2-1, with 13 bases lining up with TRBD2. V lost 7 bases and J lost 7; bases outside the gene matches: 10. Germline CDR1 is PRHDT and CDR2 is FYEKMQ (reference sequence). This CDR3 contains 16 residues. DNA for the CDR3: TGTGCCAGCATCCGTACTAGCGGGGGGGCCGGGAATGAGCAGTTCTTC. Encoded protein: CASIRTSGGAGNEQFF.

The V and J genes are TRBV20-1 and TRBJ2-1, with D perhaps TRBD1 (6 bases). Germline V gives CDR1 DFQATT, CDR2 SNEGSKA (reference sequence). Trimming removed 3 bases from V and 6 bases from J, with 15 bases in between. The CDR3 loop spans 14 amino acids. The CDR3 here is CSASQSGQPNEQFF. In nucleotides, the CDR3 is TGCAGTGCTAGTCAATCGGGACAACCCAATGAGCAGTTCTTC.

DNA of the CDR3: TGTGCCAGCAGTTACTCGACAGGGGGCCCCGGGGAGCTGTTTTTT. Translation gives CASSYSTGGPGELFF. The chain links TRBV6-5 to TRBJ2-2; 10 bases map to TRBD1. Germline V lookup: CDR1 MNHEY, CDR2 SVGAGI. Trimming cost V 0 bases and J 6 bases; bases outside gene matches: 1. The CDR3 is 15 amino acids.

The chain combines TRBV15 with TRBJ2-1, with 11 bases fitting TRBD2. V was pared by 1 base and J by 6 bases, with 2 bases of the junction left unmatched. This CDR3 region has 15 residues. Germline assignment: CDR1 LNHNV and CDR2 YYDKDF (reference sequence). The CDR3 nucleotides are TGTGCCACCAGCAGAGTTCTAGCGGGGGGCAATGAGCAGTTCTTC. Amino acid sequence: CATSRVLAGGNEQFF.

The sample holds a few counts of this clone. The J gene is TRBJ2-5, the V gene TRBV6-5, with a tentative D call TRBD1 (5 bases). The CDR3 is 14 amino acids. Trimming took off 7 bases at V and 5 bases at J, with 17 bases between the two ends. The V gene's germline CDR1 is MNHEY and CDR2 SVGAGI. The CDR3 sequence: CASTQNLKGETQYF. CDR3 sequence (DNA): TGTGCCAGCACGCAGAACCTAAAGGGGGAGACCCAGTACTTC.

The chain couples TRBV7-6 to TRBJ1-4, with D uncertain. Germline CDR1 SGHVS, CDR2 FNYEAQ. V lost 3 bases and J 0 bases, leaving 11 bases between the germline ends. The CDR3 has 16 amino acids. This chain's CDR3 is CASSFGRGATNEKLFF. DNA of the CDR3: TGTGCCAGCAGCTTCGGACGGGGTGCAACTAATGAAAAACTGTTTTTT.

J is TRBJ1-1 and V is TRBV12-1; the DNA was not used to check the table's D call, TRBD1. TRBV12-1 is a pseudogene. CDR3 length: 15 residues. The CDR3: CASSFDRGMNTEAFF. CDR3 bases: TGTGCCAGCAGCTTTGACAGGGGGATGAACACTGAAGCTTTCTTT.

DNA of the CDR3: TGTGCCAGCAGTGAAACGTCTCTGTACCTTGGCACCGGGGAGCTGTTTTTT. It is translated as CASSETSLYLGTGELFF. This sequence joins TRBV6-1 and TRBJ2-2; no reliable D call. The germline V gene has CDR1 MNHNS and CDR2 SASEGT. CDR3 length: 17 residues. Trimming removed 2 bases from V and 4 bases from J, with 17 bases in between.

This clone was counted a single time. The rearrangement uses TRBV7-8 and TRBJ2-7; D may be TRBD1 or TRBD2 (5 bases each). With 5 bases removed from V and 2 bases from J, the gap between germline ends came to 16 bases. Germline CDR1 SGHVS, CDR2 FQNEAQ. CDR3 length equals 15 residues. CDR3 sequence reads: CASSTVRDRPYEQYF. CDR3 nucleotides: TGTGCCAGCAGCACCGTTCGGGACCGACCCTACGAGCAGTACTTC.

The rearrangement uses TRBV6-5 and TRBJ1-2; 12 bases match TRBD1. The CDR3 totals 16 residues. Germline assignment: CDR1 MNHEY and CDR2 SVGAGI. The J segment lost 7 bases and the V segment lost 3 bases, leaving 9 bases of the junction unmatched. CDR3 DNA: TGTGCCAGCAGTTATTCGGCGGGACAGGGGGCGAGTGGCTACACCTTC. Its translation: CASSYSAGQGASGYTF.

V is TRBV3-1 (or the pseudogene TRBV3-2) and J is TRBJ1-3; no clear D gene. Trimming took off 0 bases at V and 5 bases at J, with 11 bases between the two ends. Germline-derived CDR1 and CDR2 are LGHDT and YNNKEL (reference sequence). This CDR3 is built from 15 residues. The CDR3 coding sequence is TGTGCCAGCAGCCAAGACACAACCCTTAGAAACACCATATATTTT. Translated: CASSQDTTLRNTIYF.

The rearrangement joins TRBV6-5 to TRBJ2-3; 7 positions agree with TRBD2. The CDR3 contains 14 residues. The germline gives CDR1 MNHEY, CDR2 SVGAGI. V was clipped by 6 bases and J by 2 bases; unmatched bases: 5. CDR3 sequence reads: CASSWGGDTDTQYF. In DNA, the CDR3 is TGTGCCAGCAGCTGGGGGGGGGACACAGATACGCAGTATTTT.

The rearrangement uses TRBV27 and TRBJ2-7; 8 positions match TRBD2. Germline V gives CDR1 MNHEY, CDR2 SMNVEV (reference sequence). Trimming took 0 bases from V and 0 from J; bases not matched to a gene: 1. The CDR3 has 15 residues. The CDR3 is CASSLSRGASYEQYF. In DNA, the CDR3 is TGTGCCAGCAGTTTATCGCGGGGGGCCTCCTACGAGCAGTACTTC.

The chain employs TRBV19 and TRBJ2-1, with D perhaps matching TRBD2 (6 bases). Germline loops: CDR1 LNHDA, CDR2 SQIVND (reference sequence). The length of the CDR3 is 16 residues. The ends were cut back, 3 bases at V and 6 bases at J, with 18 bases in the middle. Here the CDR3 DNA reads TGTGCCAGTAGTATGCCCTTTAGGGGAGCGGGCAATGAGCAGTTCTTC. Amino acids: CASSMPFRGAGNEQFF. The variable domain in full, with the rest retrieved from reference TRBV19 and TRBJ2-1, is DGGITQSPKYLFRKEGQNVTLSCEQNLNHDAMYWYRQDPGQGLRLIYYSQIVNDFQKGDIAEGYSVSREKKESFPLTVTSAQKNPTAFYLCASSMPFRGAGNEQFFGPGTRLTVL.

Turning to this clone: Distinct nucleotide sequences in the sample also encode this CDR3. The chain uses TRBV6-5 and TRBJ1-1; no reliable D call. The CDR3 extends over 14 amino acids. V was pared by 6 bases and J by 0 bases, with 11 bases between. Germline CDR1 and CDR2: MNHEY and SVGAGI. The CDR3 is CASRLGFLNTEAFF. The DNA of the CDR3 is TGTGCCAGCAGATTAGGATTTTTGAACACTGAAGCTTTCTTT.

This clone was counted once. The chain joins TRBV6-2 or TRBV6-3 to TRBJ2-5; possibly TRBD2 for D (6 bases). Deletions cut 2 bases from V and 4 bases from J, with 14 bases between. The CDR3 length is 15 residues. Germline CDR1 is MNHEY and CDR2 is SVGEGT. The CDR3 loop is CASSYALGGRETQYF. CDR3 nucleotides: TGTGCCAGCAGTTACGCCCTGGGGGGTCGAGAGACCCAGTACTTC.

This clone showed up just once. The chain has TRBV5-6 and TRBJ2-3; D call uncertain. Trimming stripped 0 bases from V and 1 base from J, with 9 bases between. Per the germline V gene, CDR1 is SGHDT and CDR2 is YYEEEE. The CDR3 sequence is 15 residues long. The CDR3 here is CASSLGGAGTDTQYF. CDR3 bases: TGTGCCAGCAGCTTGGGTGGAGCCGGCACAGATACGCAGTATTTT.

This chain connects TRBV7-8 to TRBJ2-5, with 7 bases matching TRBD1. The CDR3 length is 16 residues. The V and J ends lost 0 bases and 3 bases, in that order; junction bases with no gene match: 7. CDR1 is SGHVS and CDR2 is FQNEAQ in the germline V gene. In nucleotides, the CDR3 is TGTGCCAGCAGCTTAGCTCCGGGACAGATAGAAGAGACCCAGTACTTC. Encoded protein: CASSLAPGQIEETQYF. Full variable domain (rest looked up from reference TRBV7-8 and TRBJ2-5): GAGVSQSPRYKVAKRGQDVALRCDPISGHVSLFWYQQALGQGPEFLTYFQNEAQLDKSGLPSDRFFAERPEGSVSTLKIQRTQQEDSAVYLCASSLAPGQIEETQYFGPGTRLLVL.